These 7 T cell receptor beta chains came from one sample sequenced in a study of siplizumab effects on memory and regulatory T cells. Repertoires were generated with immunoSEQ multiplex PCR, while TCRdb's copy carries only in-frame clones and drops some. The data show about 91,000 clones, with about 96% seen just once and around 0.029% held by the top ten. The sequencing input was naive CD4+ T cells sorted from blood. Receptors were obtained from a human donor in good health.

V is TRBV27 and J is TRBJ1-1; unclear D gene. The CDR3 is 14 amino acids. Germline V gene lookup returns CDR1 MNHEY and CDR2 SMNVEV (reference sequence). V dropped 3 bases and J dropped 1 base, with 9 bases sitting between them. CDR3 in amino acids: CASSFSRGNTEAFF. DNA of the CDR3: TGTGCCAGCAGTTTCAGTCGGGGGAACACTGAAGCTTTCTTT.

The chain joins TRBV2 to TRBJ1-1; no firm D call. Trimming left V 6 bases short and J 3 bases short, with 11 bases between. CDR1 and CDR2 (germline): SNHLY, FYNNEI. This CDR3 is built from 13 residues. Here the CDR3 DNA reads TGTGCCAGCAGAGGTGAGTGGGACACTGAAGCTTTCTTT. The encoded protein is CASRGEWDTEAFF.

CDR3 region: CASSPSVANQPQHF. The CDR3, as DNA: TGTGCCAGCAGCCCGTCGGTAGCTAATCAGCCCCAGCATTTT. This rearrangement joins TRBV5-6 to TRBJ1-5; D uncertain. V dropped 4 bases and J dropped 4 bases, with 12 bases sitting between them. Germline CDR1 is SGHDT and CDR2 is YYEEEE. This CDR3 is built from 14 residues.

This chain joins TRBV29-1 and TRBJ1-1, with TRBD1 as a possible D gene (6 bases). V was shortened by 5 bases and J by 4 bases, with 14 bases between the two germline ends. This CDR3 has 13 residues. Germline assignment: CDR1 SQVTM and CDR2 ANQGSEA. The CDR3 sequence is CSVNEGGGTEAFF. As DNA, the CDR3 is TGCAGCGTTAACGAGGGGGGCGGCACTGAAGCTTTCTTT.

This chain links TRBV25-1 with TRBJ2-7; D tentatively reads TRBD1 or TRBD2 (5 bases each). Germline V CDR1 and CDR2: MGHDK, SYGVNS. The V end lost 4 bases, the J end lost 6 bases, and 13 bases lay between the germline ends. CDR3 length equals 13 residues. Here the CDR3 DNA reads TGTGCCAGCAGTGTTGCCTCGGGGCTCGAGCAGTACTTC. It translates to CASSVASGLEQYF.

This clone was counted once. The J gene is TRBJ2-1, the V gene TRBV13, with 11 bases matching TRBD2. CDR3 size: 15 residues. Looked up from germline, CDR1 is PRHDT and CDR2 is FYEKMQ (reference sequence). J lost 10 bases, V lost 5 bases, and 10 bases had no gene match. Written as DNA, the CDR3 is TGTGCCAGCAGCCCCAGACTAGCGGGGCCACCCGAGCAGTTCTTC. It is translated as CASSPRLAGPPEQFF.

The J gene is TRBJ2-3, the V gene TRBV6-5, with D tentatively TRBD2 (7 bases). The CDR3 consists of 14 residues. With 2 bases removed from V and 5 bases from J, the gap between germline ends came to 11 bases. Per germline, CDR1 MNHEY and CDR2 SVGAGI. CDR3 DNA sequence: TGTGCCAGCAGTTACGGGGGGGCCTTAGATACGCAGTATTTT. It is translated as CASSYGGALDTQYF.